This record concerns one TCR beta chain sequence. Its specificity is unknown. The sample contains more than one DNA sequence encoding this CDR3. This specimen belongs to a study of T cell responses to AZD1222 COVID-19 vaccine. Notes on the study in general: Nearly half of unique spike-specific TCRs reportedly avoided B.1.351 and B.1.1.7 mutated regions.

Clones were read by immunoSEQ multiplex PCR, and TCRdb kept only the in-frame ones, dropping some. The repertoire holds 150,000 to 200,000 clones, with around 88% as singletons. The CDR3 extends over 13 amino acids. Trimming took 6 bases from V and 1 from J, leaving 9 bases between them. Germline CDR1 and CDR2: SGHTA and FQGNSA. The chain joins TRBV7-2 to TRBJ1-1; D not resolved. Sequenced material: peripheral blood, taken on day 0 of AZD1222 vaccination. The clonotype originates from an adult in good health. CDR3 region: CASSLSGNTEAFF. CDR3 bases: TGTGCCAGCAGTCTAAGTGGGAACACTGAAGCTTTCTTT.